This record looks at one TCR beta chain sequence and its context. The entry originates in a study of T cell clonotyping in hematopoietic cell transplantation. Sequenced by immunoSEQ multiplex PCR; TCRdb stores in-frame clones only, minus some. The repertoire consists of approximately 39,000 clones, with 95% occurring once and the leading ten covering around 1.5%. The time point is: recipient sample about 28 days before transplant, after cytoreduction. This CDR3 has 18 amino acids. V was pared by 1 base and J by 2 bases, with 20 bases between. The germline V gene encodes CDR1 SGHAT and CDR2 FQDESV (reference sequence).

The sample here was peripheral blood mononuclear cells, taken before stem cell transplant. This sequence joins TRBV11-1 and TRBJ2-5, with a tentative D call TRBD2 (7 bases). This TCR was recovered from a middle-aged man with chronic myeloid leukemia. Some clones in this sample may be carry-over from other donors' samples. CDR3 region: CASSLGGGAGSLQETQYF. The CDR3 DNA is TGTGCCAGCAGCTTAGGCGGGGGCGCGGGGAGTTTACAAGAGACCCAGTACTTC.